A single sample gave rise to the 30 T cell receptor beta chains below, sequenced in a study of OX40 agonist ivuxolimab in advanced cancers. Produced via immunoSEQ multiplex PCR; TCRdb's table is partial and in-frame only. This table holds about 35,000 clones, about 84% found once. Specimen: CD4+ or CD8+ T cells sorted from blood, collected in a trial of the OX40 agonist ivuxolimab. All receptors come from an adult with an advanced solid tumor such as melanoma, head and neck, liver or kidney cancer.

The chain joins TRBV5-1 to TRBJ1-1; no firm D call. The CDR3 is 17 residues long. The germline CDR1 and CDR2 sequences are SGHRS and YFSETQ. V lost 2 bases and J lost 1, with 18 bases in between. CDR3 bases: TGCGCCAGCAGCTTTACCCCTGAAGAGGGCGAGAACACTGAAGCTTTCTTT. Translating it yields CASSFTPEEGENTEAFF.

The genes are TRBV2 and TRBJ2-3; 7 bases are a match to TRBD2. V was pared by 7 bases and J by 0 bases, with 7 bases of the junction left unmatched. The CDR3 sequence is 15 residues long. Germline V gene lookup returns CDR1 SNHLY and CDR2 FYNNEI. The CDR3: CASKRAGSSTDTQYF. The CDR3 DNA follows: TGTGCCAGCAAAAGAGCGGGATCTAGCACAGATACGCAGTATTTT.

The chain carries TRBV11-2 and TRBJ2-1, with 9 positions matching TRBD2. The CDR3 sequence is 13 residues long. Germline V lookup: CDR1 SGHAT, CDR2 FQNNGV. J lost 8 bases, V lost 7 bases, and 6 bases had no gene match. The CDR3: CASIVSGRDEQFF. The DNA for the CDR3 is TGTGCCAGCATCGTTAGCGGGAGAGATGAGCAGTTCTTC.

Within the sample, this clone is medium-sized. This chain connects TRBV4-3 to TRBJ1-2; D call uncertain. The CDR3 is 15 amino acids. Germline V gene sequence: CDR1 LGHNA, CDR2 YSLEER. The germline V and J ends were trimmed by 2 bases and 0 bases, with 10 bases remaining between them. The DNA for the CDR3 is TGCGCCAGCAGCCAATCCGGCCATTCTAACTATGGCTACACCTTC. It translates to CASSQSGHSNYGYTF.

The chain carries TRBV5-1 and TRBJ2-2; D uncertain. Looked up from germline, CDR1 is SGHRS and CDR2 is YFSETQ. Trimming pared 4 bases from V and 3 bases from J, leaving 13 bases between. This CDR3 region has 15 residues. The CDR3 DNA is TGCGCCAGCAGCCCGGCACGTAGGGACACCGGGGAGCTGTTTTTT. This sequence encodes CASSPARRDTGELFF.

The chain recombines TRBV7-6 with TRBJ1-1; TRBD1 matches 9 bases. Germline CDR1 and CDR2: SGHVS and FNYEAQ. The CDR3 sequence is 14 residues long. V shed 5 bases and J 5 bases; nucleotides not matched to a gene: 6. The DNA of the CDR3 is TGTGCCAGCAGCCCCGACAGGGGGAGGACTGAAGCTTTCTTT. It codes for CASSPDRGRTEAFF. Full variable domain (outside the CDR3, taken from reference TRBV7-6 and TRBJ1-1): GAGVSQSPRYKVTKRGQDVALRCDPISGHVSLYWYRQALGQGPEFLTYFNYEAQQDKSGLPNDRFSAERPEGSISTLTIQRTEQRDSAMYRCASSPDRGRTEAFFGQGTRLTVV.

V is TRBV19 and J is TRBJ2-7; 9 bases line up with TRBD1. Germline trimming cut 9 bases from V and 5 bases from J; bases unmatched to any gene: 11. The germline gives CDR1 LNHDA, CDR2 SQIVND (reference sequence). The CDR3 is 14 amino acids. The CDR3: CASRELGTGNEQYF. The DNA for the CDR3 is TGTGCCAGCCGCGAACTTGGGACAGGGAACGAGCAGTACTTC.

As to this clone: Sequence at one end of the junction differs from germline and may be a read error. J is TRBJ1-1 and V is TRBV28; 10 nucleotides match TRBD1. Germline loops: CDR1 MDHEN, CDR2 SYDVKM. The CDR3 spans 13 residues. The CDR3 region has the DNA TGTGCCAGCAGTCAGAGACAGGGGGCGATGGTTGCTTTT. Residues: CASSQRQGAMVAF. Full variable domain (missing parts from reference TRBV28 and TRBJ1-1): DVKVTQSSRYLVKRTGEKVFLECVQDMDHENMFWYRQDPGLGLRLIYFSYDVKMKEKGDIPEGYSVSREKKERFSLILESASTNQTSMYLCASSQRQGAMVAFGQGTRLTVV.

V is TRBV6-1 and J is TRBJ1-2; D is undetermined. The V end was cut by 6 bases, the J end by 1 base, with 9 bases between. This CDR3 contains 13 residues. Germline V lookup: CDR1 MNHNS, CDR2 SASEGT. This chain's CDR3 is CASSAEVNYGYTF. CDR3 bases: TGTGCCAGCAGCGCAGAAGTTAACTATGGCTACACCTTC.

The CDR3 coding sequence is TGTGCCAGCAGCGCGGACTCGGGTGAAAAACTGTTTTTT. Protein sequence: CASSADSGEKLFF. J is TRBJ1-4 and V is TRBV9, with no clear D. This CDR3 is 13 amino acids long. V was shortened by 3 bases and J by 7 bases, with 10 bases between the two germline ends. The germline gives CDR1 SGDLS, CDR2 YYNGEE.

This clone was picked up one time. CDR3 DNA sequence: TGTGCCAGCAGCGTTGGGACGCGGCGTGAAGCTTTCTTT. Translated: CASSVGTRREAFF. The chain couples TRBV9 to TRBJ1-1; TRBD1 is a possible D gene (5 bases). V shed 2 bases and J shed 7 bases, with 12 bases lying between them. The CDR3 is made up of 13 amino acids. Germline V gene sequence: CDR1 SGDLS, CDR2 YYNGEE.

This clone came up once. The germline gene is not matched at one end of the junction; a read error may be the cause. The chain links TRBV5-4 to TRBJ2-7; 9 bases match TRBD2. This CDR3 spans 16 amino acids. Germline CDR1 reads SGHNT; CDR2 reads YYREEE (reference sequence). In DNA form, the CDR3 reads TGCGCCAGCAGCCAAGATATCGAGCGGGGGGCCTACGAGCAGTACTTC. It codes for CASSQDIERGAYEQYF.

This chain connects TRBV27 to TRBJ2-2; 11 nucleotides agree with TRBD2. The CDR3 extends over 17 amino acids. V dropped 2 bases and J dropped 1; count of bases not matched to a gene: 3. Germline lookup yields CDR1 MNHEY and CDR2 SMNVEV (reference sequence). CDR3 DNA: TGTGCCAGCAGTTTACTGCTAGCGGGGGGGAACACCGGGGAGCTGTTTTTT. It yields the protein CASSLLLAGGNTGELFF.

The gene calls are TRBV30 and TRBJ2-7, with 10 bases aligning to TRBD1. The CDR3 is 14 residues long. V shed 8 bases and J 0 bases; nucleotides not matched to a gene: 7. CDR1 and CDR2 (germline): GTSNPN, SVGIG (reference sequence). CDR3 sequence (DNA): TGTGCCGGAACCCGGGACAGGGGCTCCTACGAGCAGTACTTC. Translated, it gives CAGTRDRGSYEQYF.

The chain joins TRBV5-4 to TRBJ2-1, with 10 bases lining up with TRBD2. This CDR3 region has 16 residues. Trimming took 0 bases from V and 3 from J; bases not matched to a gene: 3. Germline CDR1 and CDR2: SGHNT and YYREEE (reference sequence). The CDR3 loop is CASSLELAGVYNEQFF. DNA for the CDR3: TGTGCCAGCAGCTTGGAGCTAGCGGGAGTCTACAATGAGCAGTTCTTC.

The chain has TRBV5-4 and TRBJ1-1; D call uncertain. Germline loops: CDR1 SGHNT, CDR2 YYREEE (reference sequence). Trimming stripped 5 bases from V and 4 bases from J, with 12 bases between. There are 13 residues in the CDR3. CDR3 DNA sequence: TGTGCCAGCAGGTCTGCTGGTAGCACTGAAGCTTTCTTT. It translates to CASRSAGSTEAFF.

The chain is built from TRBV5-4 and TRBJ2-5, with no clear D. The germline gives CDR1 SGHNT, CDR2 YYREEE (reference sequence). Trimming stripped 4 bases from V and 3 bases from J, with 13 bases between. The length of the CDR3 is 14 residues. The CDR3 here is CASSRAIGEETQYF. CDR3 DNA sequence: TGTGCCAGCAGCCGCGCAATAGGCGAAGAGACCCAGTACTTC.

This clone has a single count. The V gene is TRBV18, the J gene TRBJ2-7; TRBD2 might be the D (7 bases). Trimming cost V 4 bases and J 0 bases, with 19 bases left between them. CDR1 KGHSH and CDR2 LQKENI come from the germline V gene. This CDR3 comprises 17 residues. CDR3 nucleotides: TGTGCCAGCTCACAAACTCGAGGGGGGGGGAGCTCCTACGAGCAGTACTTC. Translation: CASSQTRGGGSSYEQYF.

V is TRBV7-9 and J is TRBJ2-5; a weak D match, TRBD2 (5 bases). This CDR3 is 15 amino acids long. Germline V gives CDR1 SEHNR, CDR2 FQNEAQ (reference sequence). Trimming took off 3 bases at V and 0 bases at J, with 11 bases between the two ends. The CDR3 DNA follows: TGTGCCAGCAGCTTGGGCGGGCAGTACCAAGAGACCCAGTACTTC. This sequence encodes CASSLGGQYQETQYF.

In DNA form, the CDR3 reads TGCGCCAGCAGCCAAGCAGACTTCGAGGATCTGACCCAGTACTTC. It is translated as CASSQADFEDLTQYF. The rearrangement uses TRBV4-1 and TRBJ2-5; the D is unclear. CDR3 length equals 15 residues. V was pared by 1 base and J by 7 bases, with 16 bases between. Germline V lookup: CDR1 MGHRA, CDR2 YSYEKL.

This sequence joins TRBV5-8 and TRBJ2-3; D is uncertain. The CDR3 is 11 amino acids. CDR1 and CDR2 from the germline V gene are SGHTS and YDEGEE. Trimming took off 9 bases at V and 5 bases at J, with 10 bases between the two ends. CDR3: CATPRRDTQYF. CDR3 sequence (DNA): TGTGCCACTCCACGAAGAGATACGCAGTATTTT.

The gene calls are TRBV4-3 and TRBJ1-2; TRBD1 aligns across 9 bases. Trimming cost V 3 bases and J 0 bases; bases outside gene matches: 2. The CDR3 spans 15 residues. Looked up from germline, CDR1 is LGHNA and CDR2 is YSLEER. The CDR3 sequence: CASSQGQGSNYGYTF. DNA for the CDR3: TGCGCCAGCAGCCAGGGACAGGGTTCTAACTATGGCTACACCTTC.

The V gene is TRBV5-1, the J gene TRBJ2-3; 7 bases are a match to TRBD1. CDR3 length: 16 amino acids. With 3 bases clipped from V and 7 bases from J, the junction kept 14 bases outside the gene matches. Germline-derived CDR1 and CDR2 are SGHRS and YFSETQ. The CDR3: CASSSRDSLTFYTQYF. The CDR3 nucleotides are TGCGCCAGCAGCTCTAGGGACAGCCTCACGTTTTATACGCAGTATTTT. The variable domain in full, with the rest retrieved from reference TRBV5-1 and TRBJ2-3, is KAGVTQTPRYLIKTRGQQVTLSCSPISGHRSVSWYQQTPGQGLQFLFEYFSETQRNKGNFPGRFSGRQFSNSRSEMNVSTLELGDSALYLCASSSRDSLTFYTQYFGPGTRLTVL.

This clone was found once. Being one base from a much bigger clone, this may be a read error. Other DNA sequences within the sample encode an identical CDR3. The chain links TRBV9 to TRBJ2-2; D call uncertain. The CDR3 contains 12 residues. Trimming stripped 1 base from V and 4 bases from J, with 2 bases between. Germline V gene sequence: CDR1 SGDLS, CDR2 YYNGEE. The CDR3 DNA sequence: TGTGCCAGCAGCGTACGCACCGGGGAGCTGTTTTTT. Residues: CASSVRTGELFF.

This rearrangement joins TRBV7-9 to TRBJ1-5; D remains ambiguous. This CDR3 has 13 amino acids. V lost 3 bases and J lost 6, with 9 bases in between. Per germline, CDR1 SEHNR and CDR2 FQNEAQ (reference sequence). CDR3 protein: CASSFGGAQPQHF. The DNA for the CDR3 is TGTGCCAGCAGCTTCGGCGGAGCTCAGCCCCAGCATTTT.

V gene TRBV4-1 combines with J gene TRBJ1-1; the D gene is possibly TRBD1 (6 bases). CDR1 is MGHRA, CDR2 YSYEKL, per germline. V was trimmed by 3 bases and J by 2 bases, leaving 13 bases between them. This CDR3 spans 15 amino acids. CDR3 residues: CASSHENRENTEAFF. In DNA form, the CDR3 reads TGCGCCAGCAGCCATGAGAACAGGGAAAACACTGAAGCTTTCTTT.

On this clone itself: The sample carries other DNA sequences with the same CDR3. The V gene is TRBV27, the J gene TRBJ2-1, with D unclear. V gave up 2 bases and J gave up 4 bases, with 6 bases separating them. The CDR3 runs 13 residues. The germline gives CDR1 MNHEY, CDR2 SMNVEV (reference sequence). This CDR3 reads CASSLDGYNEQFF. DNA of the CDR3: TGTGCCAGCAGTTTAGACGGATACAATGAGCAGTTCTTC.

The chain is built from TRBV4-2 and TRBJ2-1; TRBD1 matches at 7 bases. Germline V lookup: CDR1 LGHNA, CDR2 YNFKEQ. The ends lost 1 base at V and 9 bases at J; junction bases unmatched: 9. This CDR3 is built from 15 residues. As DNA, the CDR3 is TGTGCCAGCAGCCAAGTCCCCGACAGGGTAGTTGAGCAGTTCTTC. This gives the protein CASSQVPDRVVEQFF.

The rearrangement uses TRBV7-9 and TRBJ2-2; the match to TRBD1 covers 8 bases. This CDR3 spans 19 amino acids. Germline V lookup: CDR1 SEHNR, CDR2 FQNEAQ (reference sequence). With V trimmed by 2 bases and J by 4 bases, 15 bases remained unmatched. The CDR3 nucleotides are TGTGCCAGCAGCTTACCCGGGACAGGTAGAGGTTCGGGCACCGGGGAGCTGTTTTTT. Its protein product is CASSLPGTGRGSGTGELFF.

The genes are TRBV5-1 and TRBJ1-1; D is unresolved. The germline gives CDR1 SGHRS, CDR2 YFSETQ. Between the trimmed V and J ends, which lost 8 bases and 5 bases, there was a span of 10 bases. The CDR3 has 11 amino acids. This CDR3 is CASAWGTEAFF. CDR3 bases: TGCGCCAGTGCTTGGGGAACTGAAGCTTTCTTT.